This T cell receptor beta chain was observed in a study of T cells in Graves' hyperthyroidism and ophthalmopathy. About the research overall: The authors collected peripheral blood at initial diagnosis, before any treatment.

The PBMCs had their origin in about 9.7 ml of fresh peripheral blood. The CDR3 consists of 19 residues. V was pared by 1 base and J by 2 bases, with 11 bases of the junction left unmatched. Looked up from germline, CDR1 is MNHEY and CDR2 is SVGEGT. Many counts were recorded for this clonotype. RNA transcripts provided the source from which TCR beta CDR3 regions were amplified. TCR CDR3 regions were first amplified by RT-PCR with HTBI primers. One entry per CDR3 protein results from TCRdb running MiXCR on the multiplex PCR reads. This sample has hundreds of thousands of distinct CDR3 sequences, with around 19% found just once.

The rearrangement joins TRBV6-2 or TRBV6-3 to TRBJ1-5; 10 bases are shared with TRBD1. This clonotype was sampled from a man aged 50 or older with Graves' ophthalmopathy. The sample was blood. Here the CDR3 reads CASSYFLPGQGKGNQPQHF. The CDR3 DNA is TGTGCCAGCAGTTACTTCCTCCCGGGACAGGGGAAGGGCAATCAGCCCCAGCATTTT.